The clone carrying this TCR beta chain was found once. Antigen: not known. An input of about 0.45 to 1 ug of RNA was subjected to reverse transcription using random hexamers. TCRdb reanalysed the immunoSEQ multiplex PCR reads using MiXCR and keeps one entry per CDR3 protein. The profile shows about 120,000 distinct CDR3 sequences, around 96% of them singletons. This entry is derived from a study of CD8 T cells in Susac syndrome. Looking at the study overall: When blood was drawn, patients with Susac syndrome were on intravenous immunoglobulin alone, on corticosteroids, or therapy-naive. General study points: The CD4+ T cell repertoires from Susac syndrome exhibited no clonal expansion.

Germline V CDR1 and CDR2: MNHEY, SVGEGT. This CDR3 is 13 amino acids long. Trimming stripped 7 bases from V and 2 bases from J, with 12 bases between. The chain has TRBV6-2 or TRBV6-3 and TRBJ2-7; D perhaps matches TRBD2 (6 bases). The sample comprised CD4+ T cells from PBMCs. This clonotype originated in a human donor with Susac syndrome. The CDR3 sequence is CASTRDSTYEQYF. As DNA, the CDR3 is TGTGCCAGCACCCGGGACTCAACCTACGAGCAGTACTTC.